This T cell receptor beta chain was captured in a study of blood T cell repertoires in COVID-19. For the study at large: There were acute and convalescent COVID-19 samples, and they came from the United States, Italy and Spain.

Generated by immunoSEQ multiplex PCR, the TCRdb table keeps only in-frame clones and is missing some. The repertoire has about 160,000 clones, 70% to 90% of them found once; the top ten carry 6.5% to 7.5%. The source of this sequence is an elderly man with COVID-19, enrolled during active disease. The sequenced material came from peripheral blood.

CDR3 in amino acids: CASSLEVGTGDSRELFF. The CDR3 nucleotides are TGTGCCAGCAGCTTAGAGGTTGGGACAGGGGATTCCAGGGAACTGTTTTTT. The rearrangement joins TRBV11-3 to TRBJ1-4; 10 bases fit TRBD1. This CDR3 region has 17 residues. With 0 bases clipped from V and 12 bases from J, the junction kept 13 bases outside the gene matches. From germline, CDR1 is SGHNT and CDR2 YENEEA.